This TCR beta chain originates from a study of human CD8 memory T cell subsets. UMI-labeled 5' RACE generated the TCR beta libraries. TCRdb re-called the 5' RACE reads and gives one entry per CDR3 protein, without DNA. This table lists about 5,500 distinct CDR3 sequences. Turning to this clonotype: The antigen is unknown.

The CDR3 consists of 13 residues. Germline loops: CDR1 SGHNT, CDR2 YYREEE (reference sequence). Study-level results: Between stem-like memory and precursor exhausted T cell repertoires, overlap was minimal. Chao1 was used to estimate diversity, and its estimates suggested stem-like memory T cells were more diverse than precursor exhausted T cells.

The sequenced sample consisted of CD8+ T cells from PBMCs. The sequence derives from a human donor in good health. The rearrangement uses TRBV5-4 and TRBJ2-1. CDR3 amino acids: CASSSSTSNEQFF.